The 3 T cell receptor beta chains in this list originate from one sample, sequenced in a study of cytomegalovirus exposure and HLA in healthy donors. This PCR relied on a set of 60 Vbeta primers and 13 Jbeta primers. Clones were sequenced by immunoSEQ multiplex PCR, and TCRdb holds only the in-frame ones, with some missing. The repertoire consists of some 150,000 clones, with approximately 74% occurring once and the leading ten covering 3.5% to 5%. The sequencing input was PBMCs. All receptors derive from a man aged 18 to 29 in good health and CMV-seropositive.

Only a few counts were recorded for this clone. The rearrangement joins TRBV7-9 to TRBJ1-2; 7 bases match TRBD1. V shed 5 bases and J 4 bases; nucleotides not matched to a gene: 7. This CDR3 comprises 14 residues. Germline V gene sequence: CDR1 SEHNR, CDR2 FQNEAQ (reference sequence). This CDR3 is CASSTPTGSYGYTF. Here the CDR3 DNA reads TGTGCCAGCAGCACTCCGACAGGGAGCTATGGCTACACCTTC.

This chain links TRBV28 with TRBJ2-7, with D tentatively TRBD1 (6 bases). Germline V gives CDR1 MDHEN, CDR2 SYDVKM. The length of the CDR3 is 14 residues. Trimming removed 7 bases at V and 5 bases at J, with 18 bases between. Written as DNA, the CDR3 is TGTGCCAGCACCACCAGGGGCTTAATCAACGAGCAGTACTTC. Residues: CASTTRGLINEQYF.

The chain couples TRBV28 to TRBJ2-7; TRBD2 might be the D (7 bases). Germline V gene data show CDR1 as MDHEN and CDR2 as SYDVKM. With 3 bases removed from V and 4 bases from J, the gap between germline ends came to 10 bases. The CDR3 consists of 13 residues. The CDR3 nucleotides are TGTGCCAGCAGTTTCGAGGGGGGGTACGAGCAGTACTTC. Translated, it gives CASSFEGGYEQYF.